Listed below are T cell receptor beta chains from one sample, sequenced in a study of vaccination effects on CD4 cells after COVID-19. Method: immunoSEQ multiplex PCR; TCRdb's copy keeps in-frame clones and lacks some. The table includes tens of thousands of clones, about 80% detected once. For these TCRs, the target antigens are not known. Specimen: CD4+ T cells from PBMCs cultured with HCoV-229E spike peptides, collected after COVID-19 vaccination. These receptors all come from a human donor who received a COVID-19 vaccine. Each CDR3 is given without its conserved first and last residue.

V gene,J gene,CDR3 protein
TRBV11-1,TRBJ2-1,ASSQQRAGYEQF
TRBV6-2/TRBV6-3,TRBJ2-3,ASSYRAVDTQY
TRBV27,TRBJ2-1,AIRPPGSYNEQF
TRBV5-8,TRBJ2-3,ASPWGLAERRSTDTQY
TRBV7-9,TRBJ1-3,ASSLWGGFSGNTIY
TRBV24-1,TRBJ1-6,ATSEAWDNSPLH
TRBV24-1,TRBJ2-5,ATSDSTREETQY
TRBV5-1,TRBJ1-1,ASSLTGLNTEAF
TRBV5-1,TRBJ2-5,ASSRDRGETQY
TRBV27,TRBJ1-2,ASSLDRSYGYT
TRBV30,TRBJ1-2,AWGNVGYT
TRBV7-6,TRBJ1-1,ASSLTGGGNTEAF
TRBV5-1,TRBJ2-1,ASSFTGTGGDEQF
TRBV7-6,TRBJ1-6,ASSPGRSSYNSPLH
TRBV5-6,TRBJ1-2,ASSLETFAPYGYT